Here is one T cell receptor beta chain with its context. This entry comes from a study of identical twins. Trimming took 0 bases from V and 2 from J, leaving 7 bases between them. Germline CDR1 reads DFQATT; CDR2 reads SNEGSKA (reference sequence). The CDR3 has 13 residues. Healthy Caucasian donors formed the entire cohort. TCRdb reprocessed the 5' RACE reads via MiXCR and lists one record per CDR3 protein. This table has more than 400,000 distinct CDR3 sequences, around 15% appearing once. The sample also formed part of further work on yellow fever vaccine responses in identical twins. That work states: Twins reportedly had a vaccine T cell response that seemed partly convergent, partly personalized.

The source is a woman aged 18-29 years in good health. Material: CD4+ T cells sorted from blood. The chain uses TRBV20-1 and TRBJ2-5; D remains unclear. The CDR3 is CSAREFRQETQYF. The DNA of the CDR3 is TGCAGTGCTAGAGAATTCCGTCAAGAGACCCAGTACTTC.